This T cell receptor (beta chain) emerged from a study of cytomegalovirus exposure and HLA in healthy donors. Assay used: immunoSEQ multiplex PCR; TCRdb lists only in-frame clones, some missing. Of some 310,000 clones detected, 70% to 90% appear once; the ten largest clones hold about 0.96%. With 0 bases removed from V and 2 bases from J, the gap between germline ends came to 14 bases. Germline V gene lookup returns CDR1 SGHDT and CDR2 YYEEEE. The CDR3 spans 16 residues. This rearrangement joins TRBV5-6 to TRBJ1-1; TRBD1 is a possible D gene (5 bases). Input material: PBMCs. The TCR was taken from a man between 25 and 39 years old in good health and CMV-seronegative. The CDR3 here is CASSLDLGQLNTEAFF. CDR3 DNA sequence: TGTGCCAGCAGCTTGGATTTGGGGCAGTTAAACACTGAAGCTTTCTTT.